The subject of this entry is one T cell receptor (beta chain). Its antigen is unidentified. The sample originates from a study of T cell responses to AZD1222 COVID-19 vaccine. Assay used: immunoSEQ multiplex PCR; TCRdb lists only in-frame clones, some missing. Of approximately 160,000 clones in the sample, approximately 90% were seen once. CDR3 length: 13 residues. The germline V gene encodes CDR1 KGHDR and CDR2 SFDVKD. V was pared by 9 bases and J by 3 bases, with 11 bases between. Notes on the study in general: The study found vaccine-associated CD4 TCRs spanning spike, dominant at 160-218 and 743-854. Nearly half of spike-specific TCRs reportedly target unmutated variant regions. An increase in Spike-specific TCR breadth and depth was observed after two AZD1222 doses. None of the repertoires were sampled until the peak T cell response had passed.

The sequence came from an adult in good health. The sample in question was peripheral blood, obtained on day 0 of MenACWY control vaccination. The rearrangement links TRBV24-1 to TRBJ1-3, with D possibly matching TRBD1 (5 bases). The CDR3, as DNA: TGTGCCACCCGGGGGGATATTGGAAACACCATATATTTT. Its protein product is CATRGDIGNTIYF.